This record concerns one TCR beta chain sequence. The sample is drawn from a study of blood T cell repertoires in COVID-19. Original processing methods: Using reference gene primer amplification, nucleated cell counts were estimated. TCRdb's table, derived via immunoSEQ multiplex PCR, lists solely in-frame clones and lacks some. For V, J and clone size, that table is used; D and trimming come from the DNA. The repertoire consists of 170,000 or so clones, with roughly 86% occurring once and the leading ten covering 7%. From germline, CDR1 is MGHDK and CDR2 SYGVNS. CDR3 length: 13 residues. The ends lost 8 bases at V and 3 bases at J; junction bases unmatched: 5.

The clonotype originates from a man between 45 and 60 years old with active or convalescent COVID-19. The sample comprised peripheral blood. The gene calls are TRBV25-1 and TRBJ2-7; 9 bases fit TRBD1. The CDR3 DNA follows: TGTGCCAGCTCACCGGGACAGGGCTACGAGCAGTACTTC. Residues: CASSPGQGYEQYF.